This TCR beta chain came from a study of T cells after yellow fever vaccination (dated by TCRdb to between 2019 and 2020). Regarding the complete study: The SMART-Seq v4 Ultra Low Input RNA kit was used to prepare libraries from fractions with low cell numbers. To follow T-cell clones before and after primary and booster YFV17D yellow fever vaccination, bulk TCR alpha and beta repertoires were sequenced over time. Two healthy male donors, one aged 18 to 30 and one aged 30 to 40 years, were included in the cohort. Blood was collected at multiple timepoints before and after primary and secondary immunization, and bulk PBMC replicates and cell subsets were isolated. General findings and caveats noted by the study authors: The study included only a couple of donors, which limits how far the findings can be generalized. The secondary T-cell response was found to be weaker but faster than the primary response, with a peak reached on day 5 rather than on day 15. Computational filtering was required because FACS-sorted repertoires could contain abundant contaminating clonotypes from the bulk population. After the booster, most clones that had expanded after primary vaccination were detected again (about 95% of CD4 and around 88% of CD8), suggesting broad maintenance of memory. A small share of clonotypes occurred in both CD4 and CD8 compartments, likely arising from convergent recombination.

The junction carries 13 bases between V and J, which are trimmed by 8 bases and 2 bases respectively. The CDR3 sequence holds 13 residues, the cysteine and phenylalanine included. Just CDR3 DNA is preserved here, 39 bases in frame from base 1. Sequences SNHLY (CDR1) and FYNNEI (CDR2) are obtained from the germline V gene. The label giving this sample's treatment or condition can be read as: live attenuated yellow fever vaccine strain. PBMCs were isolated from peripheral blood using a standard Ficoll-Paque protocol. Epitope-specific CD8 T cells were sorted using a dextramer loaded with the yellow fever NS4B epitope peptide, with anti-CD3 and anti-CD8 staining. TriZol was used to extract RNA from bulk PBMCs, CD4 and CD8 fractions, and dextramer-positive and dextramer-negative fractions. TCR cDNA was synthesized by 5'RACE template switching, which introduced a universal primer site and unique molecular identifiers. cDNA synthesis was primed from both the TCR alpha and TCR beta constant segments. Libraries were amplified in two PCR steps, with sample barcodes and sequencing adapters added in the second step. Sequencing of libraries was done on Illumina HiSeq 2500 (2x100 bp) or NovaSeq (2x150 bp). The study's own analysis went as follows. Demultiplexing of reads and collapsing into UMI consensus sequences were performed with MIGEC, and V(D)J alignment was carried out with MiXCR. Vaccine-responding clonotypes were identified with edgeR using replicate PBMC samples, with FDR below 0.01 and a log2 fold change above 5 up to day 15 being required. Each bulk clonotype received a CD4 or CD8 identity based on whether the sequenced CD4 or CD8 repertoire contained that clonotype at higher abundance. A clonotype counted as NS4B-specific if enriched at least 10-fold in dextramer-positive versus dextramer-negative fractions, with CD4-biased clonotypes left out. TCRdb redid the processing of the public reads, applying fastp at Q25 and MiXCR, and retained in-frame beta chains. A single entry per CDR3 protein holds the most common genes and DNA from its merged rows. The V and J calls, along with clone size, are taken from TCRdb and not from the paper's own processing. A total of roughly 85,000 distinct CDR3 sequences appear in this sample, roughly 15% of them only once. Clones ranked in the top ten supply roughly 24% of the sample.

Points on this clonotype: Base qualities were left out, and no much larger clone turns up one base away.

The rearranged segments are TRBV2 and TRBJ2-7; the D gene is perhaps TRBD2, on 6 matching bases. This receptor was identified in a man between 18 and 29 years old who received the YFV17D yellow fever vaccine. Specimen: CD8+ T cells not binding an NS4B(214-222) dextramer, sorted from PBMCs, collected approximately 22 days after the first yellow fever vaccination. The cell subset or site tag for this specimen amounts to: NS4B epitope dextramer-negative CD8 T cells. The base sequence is TGTGCCAGCGGGGAGGCCAGGGCCTACGAGCAGTACTTC. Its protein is CASGEARAYEQYF.